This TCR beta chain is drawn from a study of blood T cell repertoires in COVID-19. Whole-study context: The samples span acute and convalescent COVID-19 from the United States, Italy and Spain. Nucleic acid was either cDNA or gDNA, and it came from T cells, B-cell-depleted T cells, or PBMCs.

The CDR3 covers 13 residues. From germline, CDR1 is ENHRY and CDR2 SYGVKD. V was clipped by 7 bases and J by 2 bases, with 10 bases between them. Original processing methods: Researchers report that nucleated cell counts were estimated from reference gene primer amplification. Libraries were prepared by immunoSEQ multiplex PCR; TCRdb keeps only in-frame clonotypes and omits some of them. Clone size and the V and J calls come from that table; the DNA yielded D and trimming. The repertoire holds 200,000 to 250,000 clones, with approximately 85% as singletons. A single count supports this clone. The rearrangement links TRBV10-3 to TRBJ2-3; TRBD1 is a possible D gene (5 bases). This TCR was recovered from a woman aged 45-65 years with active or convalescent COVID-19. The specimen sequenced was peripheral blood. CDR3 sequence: CAINQGTTDTQYF. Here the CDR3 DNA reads TGTGCCATCAATCAGGGTACCACAGATACGCAGTATTTT.